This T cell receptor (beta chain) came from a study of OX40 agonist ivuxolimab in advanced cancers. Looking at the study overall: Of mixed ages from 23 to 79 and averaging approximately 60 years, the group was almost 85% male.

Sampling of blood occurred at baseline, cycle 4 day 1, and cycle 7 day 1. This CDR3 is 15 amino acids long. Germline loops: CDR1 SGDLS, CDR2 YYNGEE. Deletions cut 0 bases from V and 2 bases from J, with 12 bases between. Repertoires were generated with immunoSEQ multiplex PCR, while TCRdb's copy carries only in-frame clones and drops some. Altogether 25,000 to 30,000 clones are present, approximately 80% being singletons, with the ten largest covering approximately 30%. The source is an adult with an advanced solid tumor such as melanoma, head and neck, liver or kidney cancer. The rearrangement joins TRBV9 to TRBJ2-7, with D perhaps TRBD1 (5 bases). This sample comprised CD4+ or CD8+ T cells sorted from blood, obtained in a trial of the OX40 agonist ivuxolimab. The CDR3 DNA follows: TGTGCCAGCAGCGTAGTGCAGGACATAGCCTACGAGCAGTACTTC. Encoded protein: CASSVVQDIAYEQYF.